Listed here is a single TCR beta chain. Its antigen is not known. The cDNA 3' end received a ligated oligonucleotide with a UMI. First-round PCR used three to five cycles and beta primers RC1.1 and RC1.2 covering TRBC1 and TRBC2. In TCRdb, the UMI-ligation and nested PCR reads were re-called with MiXCR into one record per CDR3 protein. This table holds around 56,000 distinct CDR3 sequences, about 12% found once. The sample belongs to a study of quantifying T cell responses using KT2 cells. For the study at large: cDNA was made from DNase-treated RNA using alpha and beta constant primers.

Study findings and constraints: At about one KT2 cell per 100,000 PBMC, KT2 sequences were still detected.

The ends lost 4 bases at V and 6 bases at J; junction bases unmatched: 3. The germline V gene has CDR1 LGHNA and CDR2 YSLEER. The CDR3 has 13 residues. KT2, a clone with a known TCR, was spiked into unfractionated PBMC. The sequence was collected from a human donor. The chain is built from TRBV4-3 and TRBJ2-1; 7 bases match TRBD2. The sample consisted of PBMCs spiked with cells of the T cell clone KT2. The CDR3 DNA is TGCGCCAGCAGCCGCGGACTAGGCAATGAGCAGTTCTTC. Its protein product is CASSRGLGNEQFF.